This T cell receptor (beta chain) originates from a study of T-cell memory formation after mild COVID-19 (dated by TCRdb to the early 2020s). Background on the whole study: TCR sequence clusters from the two donors were largely donor specific. In two donors, T-cell clones that expanded and contracted after mild COVID-19 were followed by sequencing TCRalpha and TCRbeta repertoires longitudinally. Two young, previously healthy adult volunteers made up the cohort, one male and one female.

As encoded in the germline V gene, CDR1 is SGHTA while CDR2 is FQGTGA. V drops 5 bases and J drops 1 base, leaving 11 bases in between. Inclusive of the bounding cysteine and phenylalanine, the CDR3 is 14 residues long. This entry keeps only the CDR3 DNA: 42 bases, framed from base 1. Study-wide findings and limitations: The detection of some responding clones in pre-infection memory suggests that pre-existing cross-reactive memory T cells joined the SARS-CoV-2 response. Contracting CD4+ clones appeared mostly in the CM and EM memory subsets, whereas CD8+ clones were enriched in EMRA. The study covered only a couple of mild cases, and larger cohorts including severe cases with pre-infection samples were considered necessary. From day 15 to 85, contracting clones showed balanced CD4/CD8 phenotypes, whereas a second wave of clones that expanded from day 15 to 37 leaned towards CD4+. SARS-CoV-2 specificity was not confirmed for the second-wave clones peaking on day 37.

Data came from an Illumina NovaSeq 6000. TCRalpha and TCRbeta cDNA libraries were constructed by 5'RACE with constant-segment primers, with sample barcodes and unique molecular identifiers being introduced. Trizol reagent was used to extract RNA from every sample. Amplification of the libraries took two PCR steps, and the second step added a second sample barcode plus Illumina TruSeq adapters. Libraries were sequenced on an Illumina NovaSeq with 2 x 150 bp paired-end reads. Per the source publication's procedure: Reads were demultiplexed and collapsed into UMI-guided consensus sequences with migec v1.2.7. With mixcr v2.1.11, UMI consensuses were aligned to TRA and TRB V and J templates and assembled into clonotypes. A clonotype was counted as expanded or contracted only when both edgeR and NoisET called the clonotype significant, with the noise models trained on biological replicates. For edgeR calls, the cutoffs were a false discovery rate-adjusted p below 0.01 and a log2 fold-change threshold of 1. As an exploratory analysis of dynamics, max-normalized trajectories of the 1000 most abundant clonotypes were examined with PCA combined with hierarchical clustering. Separately sequenced CD4+ and CD8+ repertoires were used to assign a CD4 or CD8 phenotype to each responding clone. TCRdb handled the public reads itself, with Q25 trimming in fastp and clone calling in MiXCR, and kept productive beta chains. All rows with the same CDR3 protein become a single entry with the most common DNA and genes. These V and J calls are TCRdb output, not the study's own analysis. The sample data list about 130,000 distinct CDR3 sequences, and less than 25% of these were observed just once. The top ten constitute approximately 25% of the sample.

Ficoll-Paque density gradient centrifugation was used to isolate PBMCs. Note on this clonotype: Its antigen is unknown. Within one base of it there is no much larger clone, and no base qualities were kept.

The sequenced sample was PBMCs or a T cell subset sorted from them (not recorded which). This chain is built from TRBV7-3 and TRBJ1-1; TRBD1 could be the D gene, as 6 bases match. The clonotype comes from an adult woman who had mild COVID-19 (a few samples of this study predate the infection). The sample titles of this study are shuffled in the database, so cell type and time point are left out; the donor was told from shared clones. The CDR3 amino acid sequence is: CASSPPGENTEAFF. DNA sequence: TGTGCCAGCAGCCCCCCAGGGGAGAACACTGAAGCTTTCTTT.